The next 5 T cell receptor beta chains were all read from a single sample in a study of Tregs in tolerant kidney transplant recipients. The table came from immunoSEQ multiplex PCR; TCRdb's copy has only in-frame clones and leaves some out. The sample contains 69,000 or so clones, roughly nine tenths of which appear only once. The sequenced sample was CD4+ T cells from blood, obtained before the transplant. The origin of the receptors is a human donor who received a combined kidney and bone marrow transplant.

V usage is TRBV29-1 and J usage is TRBJ2-5; a possible D gene is TRBD2 (6 bases). This CDR3 has 14 residues. Germline CDR1 and CDR2: SQVTM and ANQGSEA. Trimming took off 6 bases at V and 4 bases at J, with 18 bases between the two ends. CDR3 coding DNA: TGCAGCGTGGGGCCCGGGAGACGGGGAGAGACCCAGTACTTC. Protein product: CSVGPGRRGETQYF.

The chain recombines TRBV21-1 with TRBJ1-3; no DNA check was done on the table's D call, TRBD1. TRBV21-1 is listed as a pseudogene. This CDR3 is 17 amino acids long. The CDR3 loop is CASSKAKDREDGNTIYF. The DNA for the CDR3 is TGTGCCAGCAGCAAAGCTAAGGACAGGGAGGACGGAAACACCATATATTTT.

The V call is TRBV28, the J call TRBJ2-5; TRBD2 might be the D (5 bases). Per the germline V gene, CDR1 is MDHEN and CDR2 is SYDVKM. CDR3 length: 13 residues. The V end was cut by 11 bases, the J end by 5 bases, with 18 bases between. CDR3 nucleotides: TGTGCCTTAGGCGGCGGCGGGCTGGAGACCCAGTACTTC. Translation: CALGGGGLETQYF.

The rearrangement joins TRBV28 to TRBJ2-1, with TRBD2 identical over 11 bases. J gave up 9 bases and V 4 bases, and 8 bases lay outside the gene matches. This CDR3 is built from 15 residues. The V gene's germline CDR1 is MDHEN and CDR2 SYDVKM. The chain's CDR3 is CASSWLAGGVFEQFF. CDR3 nucleotides: TGTGCCAGCAGTTGGCTAGCGGGAGGAGTTTTTGAGCAGTTCTTC.

This rearrangement joins TRBV25-1 to TRBJ2-1; 7 bases are a match to TRBD1. In germline, CDR1 is MGHDK, CDR2 SYGVNS. The V segment lost 11 bases and the J segment 10 bases; nucleotides outside the gene matches: 11. The CDR3 has 12 residues. The CDR3 sequence: CASNTGVGEQFF. The CDR3 DNA reads TGTGCCTCTAATACAGGGGTGGGCGAGCAGTTCTTC.